Listed below are T cell receptor beta chains from one sample, sequenced in a study of blood T cell repertoires in COVID-19. Produced via immunoSEQ multiplex PCR; TCRdb's table is partial and in-frame only. The sample records fewer than 150,000 clones, about 90% being singletons. The sequenced sample was peripheral blood. The receptors were sampled from an older woman with COVID-19, enrolled during active disease. The CDR3 runs from the conserved cysteine through the conserved F or W. Each record gives: V gene, clone size, J gene, D gene, CDR3 protein, CDR3 DNA. D genes are given only for firm matches. Expanded clones get a size class; other rows say once, few or many, or leave the size out.

TRBV5-4	.	TRBJ1-2	.	CASSSDTFANYGYTF	TGTGCCAGCAGCTCGGACACCTTTGCTAACTATGGCTACACCTTC
TRBV5-4	few	TRBJ1-1	.	CAVRGHLNTEAFF	TGTGCCGTACGAGGGCATCTGAACACTGAAGCTTTCTTT
TRBV7-9	.	TRBJ2-4	.	CASSHAGKNIQYF	TGTGCCAGCAGCCACGCAGGGAAAAACATTCAGTACTTC
TRBV18	once	TRBJ1-5	TRBD1	CASSLTTGQRNQPQHF	TGTGCCAGCTCACTAACTACGGGACAGCGAAATCAGCCCCAGCATTTT
TRBV25-1	.	TRBJ2-3	TRBD2	CASSELRGITDTQYF	TGTGCCAGCAGTGAATTGCGGGGGATCACAGATACGCAGTATTTT
TRBV7-2	.	TRBJ2-3	TRBD2	CASSSSGGRTDTQYF	TGTGCCAGCTCCTCTAGCGGGGGGCGCACAGATACGCAGTATTTT
TRBV2	.	TRBJ1-1	.	CASRLGGEAFF	TGTGCCAGCCGCCTAGGGGGAGAAGCTTTCTTT
TRBV12-3/TRBV12-4	.	TRBJ2-6	.	CASTMRGANVLTF	TGTGCCAGCACTATGCGGGGGGCCAACGTCCTGACTTTC
TRBV20-1	.	TRBJ1-1	.	CSASGQGWGTEAFF	TGCAGTGCTAGTGGGCAGGGATGGGGCACTGAAGCTTTCTTT
TRBV5-6	.	TRBJ2-7	.	CASSLMAAYEQYF	TGTGCCAGCAGCTTGATGGCAGCCTACGAGCAGTACTTC
TRBV12-3/TRBV12-4	.	TRBJ1-5	.	CASSYLQDQPQHF	TGTGCCAGCAGTTATCTACAGGATCAGCCCCAGCATTTT
TRBV18	.	TRBJ1-2	TRBD1	CASSPSSGQGDRRGYTF	TGTGCCAGCTCACCTTCGTCGGGACAGGGAGACCGGCGTGGCTACACCTTC
TRBV19	.	TRBJ1-4	TRBD1	CASGIIQGAGEKLFF	TGTGCCAGCGGCATCATACAGGGGGCGGGTGAAAAACTGTTTTTT
TRBV24-1	.	TRBJ2-1	TRBD2	CATSERGGPYNEQFF	TGTGCCACCAGTGAGCGCGGGGGGCCCTACAATGAGCAGTTCTTC